What follows is one T cell receptor (beta chain) and its context. This entry comes from a study of CD8 T cells in Susac syndrome. Random hexamers served to reverse transcribe roughly 0.45 to 1 ug RNA. Each CDR3 protein gets one entry after TCRdb re-called the immunoSEQ multiplex PCR reads with MiXCR. The sample lists some 180,000 distinct CDR3 sequences, 90% to 95% occurring once. V was pared by 7 bases and J by 10 bases, with 14 bases between. The CDR3 loop spans 13 amino acids. Germline V lookup: CDR1 SGHAT, CDR2 FQNNGV. The rearrangement links TRBV11-2 to TRBJ2-6; D is ambiguous. This receptor was obtained from a human donor with Susac syndrome. The source material was CD4+ T cells from PBMCs. CDR3 nucleotides: TGTGCCAGCAACCGTCTCACACATAACGTCCTGACTTTC. Protein: CASNRLTHNVLTF.